The rows below give T cell receptor beta chains drawn from one sample of a study of blood T cell repertoires in COVID-19. Profiled with immunoSEQ multiplex PCR; TCRdb holds only in-frame clones, not every one. The table has tens of thousands of clones, around four fifths seen once. Sequencing was performed on peripheral blood. These receptors originate from a human donor in a cohort sampled during active COVID-19. CDR3s include the opening cysteine and the closing phenylalanine or tryptophan. D genes are given only for firm matches.

TRBV12-5	-	TRBJ1-3	CASGLGASSGNTIYF
TRBV30	TRBD1	TRBJ2-7	CAWSTGEKYEQYF
TRBV9	-	TRBJ2-5	CASSVAHSGDEWETQYF
TRBV5-4	TRBD1	TRBJ2-1	CASSSGTGGYNEQFF
TRBV5-1	TRBD2	TRBJ2-2	CASSLDGTSGRELFF
TRBV2	-	TRBJ2-5	CASSAGEFAQYF
TRBV5-4	TRBD1	TRBJ1-2	CASRAGQGYGYTF
TRBV2	-	TRBJ1-1	CASSERGLINTEAFF
TRBV30	-	TRBJ2-5	CAWTVGDQETQYF
TRBV5-1	TRBD2	TRBJ2-1	CASSRTPTSGLDNEQFF
TRBV19	TRBD2	TRBJ2-3	CASSITSVTDTQYF
TRBV15	-	TRBJ1-5	CATPLDRYRSISNQPQHF
TRBV4-1	TRBD2	TRBJ2-5	CASSQDHRGSGSHKETQYF
TRBV15	-	TRBJ1-4	CATSRGYDRTNEKLFF
TRBV2	TRBD2	TRBJ2-3	CASSDLAGGTDTQYF
TRBV7-7	TRBD1	TRBJ2-5	CASSSYSTGGKETQYF
TRBV5-1	-	TRBJ2-1	CASMVQAGNEQFF
TRBV6-6	-	TRBJ1-2	CASSYGGQSYGYTF
TRBV28	-	TRBJ1-2	CASSSPLGSGGDGYTF
TRBV20-1	-	TRBJ1-3	CSASRELAGNTIYF
TRBV19	TRBD1	TRBJ2-7	CASSWTGAHHEQYF
TRBV5-1	-	TRBJ1-5	CASSLGGGSNQPQHF
TRBV28	-	TRBJ2-7	CASNQIGGGQRGYEQYF
TRBV7-2	-	TRBJ2-4	CASSLTGGGLQGDIQYF
TRBV7-9	-	TRBJ2-4	CASSSKHGGDIQYF
TRBV12-3/TRBV12-4	-	TRBJ1-2	CASSRTGFGGVTF
TRBV2	-	TRBJ1-3	CASSGGGNTIYF
TRBV25-1	TRBD2	TRBJ2-2	CASSGGAGGTGELFF
TRBV5-4	TRBD2	TRBJ2-7	CASSFPGGTYEQYF
TRBV9	-	TRBJ1-6	CASSVAQANSPLHF
TRBV18	TRBD1	TRBJ2-3	CASSPPSLEDRGVRDTQYF
TRBV7-2	-	TRBJ2-1	CASGLGVFPWREEQFF
TRBV9	TRBD2	TRBJ2-2	CASSAYGGAISATGELFF
TRBV13	-	TRBJ2-1	CASSFGLVYNEQFF
TRBV19	-	TRBJ2-7	CASSPGEPYEQYF
TRBV5-4	TRBD2	TRBJ2-5	CASSPSSRLQRGLYF
TRBV9	-	TRBJ2-3	CASSVARSTDTQYF
TRBV10-3	-	TRBJ2-4	CATPFGLGREQNIQYF
TRBV10-3	-	TRBJ2-7	CAISDRTGLSGFSYEQYF
TRBV7-9	TRBD2	TRBJ2-1	CASRSNEAGNEQFF
TRBV7-9	-	TRBJ2-7	CASSTGLKEQYF
TRBV5-4	TRBD2	TRBJ2-5	CASSYSGEETQYF
TRBV5-4	-	TRBJ1-6	CASNNRDPRSPLHF
TRBV11-3	-	TRBJ2-1	CASSLRRGTNEQFF
TRBV3-1/TRBV3-2	-	TRBJ1-6	CASSHSVYSPLHF
TRBV27	-	TRBJ1-5	CASSLTPTGVPQHF
TRBV7-8	-	TRBJ2-3	CASSFPTIFLRGTDTQYF